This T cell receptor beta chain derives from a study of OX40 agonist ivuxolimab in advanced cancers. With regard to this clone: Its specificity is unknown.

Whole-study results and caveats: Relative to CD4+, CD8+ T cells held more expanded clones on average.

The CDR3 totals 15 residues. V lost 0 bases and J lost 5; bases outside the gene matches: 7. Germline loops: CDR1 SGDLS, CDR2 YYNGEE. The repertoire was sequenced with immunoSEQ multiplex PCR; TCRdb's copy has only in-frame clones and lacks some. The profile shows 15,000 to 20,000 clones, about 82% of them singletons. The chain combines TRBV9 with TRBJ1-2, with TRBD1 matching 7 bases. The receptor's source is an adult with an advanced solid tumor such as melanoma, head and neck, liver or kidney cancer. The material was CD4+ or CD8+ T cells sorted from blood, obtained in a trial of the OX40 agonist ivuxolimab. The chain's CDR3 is CASSVAETGIYGYTF. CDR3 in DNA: TGTGCCAGCAGCGTAGCCGAGACAGGGATTTATGGCTACACCTTC.